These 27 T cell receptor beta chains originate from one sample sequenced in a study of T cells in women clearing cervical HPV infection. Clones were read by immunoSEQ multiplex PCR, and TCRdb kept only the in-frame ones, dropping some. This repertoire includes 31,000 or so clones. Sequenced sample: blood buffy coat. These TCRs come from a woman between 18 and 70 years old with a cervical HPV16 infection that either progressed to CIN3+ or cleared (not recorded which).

Here the CDR3 reads CSAPDGTPKGYTF. The DNA read from the CDR3 is TGCAGTGCCCCTGACGGGACACCCAAAGGC. This sequence joins TRBV20-1 and TRBJ1-2; TRBD1 might be the D (6 bases). The CDR3 end falls 3 residues outside the read, so it is completed with the germline J gene. Germline V gene sequence: CDR1 DFQATT, CDR2 SNEGSKA (reference sequence). The CDR3 totals 13 residues.

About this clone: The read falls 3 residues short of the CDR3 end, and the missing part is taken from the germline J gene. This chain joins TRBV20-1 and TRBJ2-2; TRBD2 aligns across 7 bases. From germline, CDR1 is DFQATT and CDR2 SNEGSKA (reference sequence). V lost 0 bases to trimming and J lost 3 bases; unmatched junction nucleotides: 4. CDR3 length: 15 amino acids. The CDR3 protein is CSARDGGRDTGELFF. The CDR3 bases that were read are TGCAGTGCTAGAGATGGCGGGAGAGACACCGGGGAG.

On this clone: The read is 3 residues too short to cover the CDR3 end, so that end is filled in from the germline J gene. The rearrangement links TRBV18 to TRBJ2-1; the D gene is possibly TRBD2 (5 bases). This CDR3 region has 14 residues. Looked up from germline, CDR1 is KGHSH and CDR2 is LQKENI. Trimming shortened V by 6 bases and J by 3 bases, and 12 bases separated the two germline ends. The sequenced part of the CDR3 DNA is TGTGCCAGCTCCAGCGGAGAAGACTACAATGAG. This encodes CASSSGEDYNE. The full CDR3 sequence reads CASSSGEDYNEQFF.

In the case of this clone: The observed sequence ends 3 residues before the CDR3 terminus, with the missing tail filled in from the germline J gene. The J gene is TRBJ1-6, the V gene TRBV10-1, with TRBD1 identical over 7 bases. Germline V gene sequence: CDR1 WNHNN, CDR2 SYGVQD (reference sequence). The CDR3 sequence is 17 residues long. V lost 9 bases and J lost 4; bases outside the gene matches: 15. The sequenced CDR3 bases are TGCGCCAGGACCTGCCGGGACAGATTTTTTTATAATTCACCC. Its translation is CARTCRDRFFYNSP. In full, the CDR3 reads CARTCRDRFFYNSPLHF.

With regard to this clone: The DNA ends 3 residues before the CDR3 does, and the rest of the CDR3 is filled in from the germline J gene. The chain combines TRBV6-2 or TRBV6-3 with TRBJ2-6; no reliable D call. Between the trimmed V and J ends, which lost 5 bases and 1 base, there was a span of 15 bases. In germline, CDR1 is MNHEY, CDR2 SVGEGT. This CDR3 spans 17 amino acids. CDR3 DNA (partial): TGTGCCAGCAGTCTCTTTACATCGGGTTCTGGGGCCAACGTC. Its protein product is CASSLFTSGSGANV. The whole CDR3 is CASSLFTSGSGANVLTF.

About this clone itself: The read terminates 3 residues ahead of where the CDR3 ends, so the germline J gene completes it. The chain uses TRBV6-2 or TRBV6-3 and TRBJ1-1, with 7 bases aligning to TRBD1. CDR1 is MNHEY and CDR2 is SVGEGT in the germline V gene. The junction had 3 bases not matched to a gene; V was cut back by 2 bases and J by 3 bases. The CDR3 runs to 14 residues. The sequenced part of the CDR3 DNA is TGTGCCAGCAGTTACGTCGGGACAGACACTGAA. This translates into CASSYVGTDTE. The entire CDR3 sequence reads CASSYVGTDTEAFF.

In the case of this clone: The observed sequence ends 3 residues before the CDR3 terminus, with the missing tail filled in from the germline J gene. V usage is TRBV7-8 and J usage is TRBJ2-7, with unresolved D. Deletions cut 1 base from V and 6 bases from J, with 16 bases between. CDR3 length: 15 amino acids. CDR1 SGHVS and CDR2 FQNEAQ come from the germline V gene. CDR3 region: CASSLGRLSRVEQYF. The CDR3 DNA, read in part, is TGTGCCAGCAGCTTAGGGCGACTTAGCCGGGTCGAG.

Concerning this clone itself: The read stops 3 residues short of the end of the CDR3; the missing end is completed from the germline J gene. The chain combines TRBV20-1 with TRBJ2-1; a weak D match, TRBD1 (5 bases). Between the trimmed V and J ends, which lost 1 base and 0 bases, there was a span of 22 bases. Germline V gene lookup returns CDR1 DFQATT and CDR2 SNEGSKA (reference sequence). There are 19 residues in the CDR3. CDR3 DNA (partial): TGCAGTGCTAGAGTCACTATTACAGGACCAGGCCGCTCCTACAATGAG. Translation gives CSARVTITGPGRSYNE. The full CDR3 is CSARVTITGPGRSYNEQFF.

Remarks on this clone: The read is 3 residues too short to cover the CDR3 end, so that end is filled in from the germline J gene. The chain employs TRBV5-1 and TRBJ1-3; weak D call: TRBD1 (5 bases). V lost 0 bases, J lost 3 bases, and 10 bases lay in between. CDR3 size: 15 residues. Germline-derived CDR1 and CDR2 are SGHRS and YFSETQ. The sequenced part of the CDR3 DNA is TGCGCCAGCAGCTTGGCCAGTAGGGGTGGAAACACC. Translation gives CASSLASRGGNT. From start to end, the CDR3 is CASSLASRGGNTIYF.

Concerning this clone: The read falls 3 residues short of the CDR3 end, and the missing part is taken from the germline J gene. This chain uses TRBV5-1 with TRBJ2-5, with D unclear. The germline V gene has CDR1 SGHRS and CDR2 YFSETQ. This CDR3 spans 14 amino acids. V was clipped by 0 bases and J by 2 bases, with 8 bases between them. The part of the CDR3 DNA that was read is TGCGCCAGCAGCTTGGGACAAGATCAAGAGACC. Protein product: CASSLGQDQET. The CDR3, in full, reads CASSLGQDQETQYF.

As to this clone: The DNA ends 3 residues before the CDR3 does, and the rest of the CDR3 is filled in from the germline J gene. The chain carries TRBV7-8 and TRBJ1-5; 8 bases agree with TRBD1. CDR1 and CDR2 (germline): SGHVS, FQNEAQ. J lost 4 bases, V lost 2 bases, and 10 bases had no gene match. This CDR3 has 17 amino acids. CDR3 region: CASSLRRTGNLNQPQHF. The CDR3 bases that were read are TGTGCCAGCAGCTTAAGGCGGACAGGGAATCTGAATCAGCCC.

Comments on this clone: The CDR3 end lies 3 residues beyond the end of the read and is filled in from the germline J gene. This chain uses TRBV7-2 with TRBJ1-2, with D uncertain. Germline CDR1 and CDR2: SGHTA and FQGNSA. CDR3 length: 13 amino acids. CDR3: CASSLDEGGGYTF. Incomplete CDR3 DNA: TGTGCCAGCAGCTTAGACGAAGGCGGCGGC.

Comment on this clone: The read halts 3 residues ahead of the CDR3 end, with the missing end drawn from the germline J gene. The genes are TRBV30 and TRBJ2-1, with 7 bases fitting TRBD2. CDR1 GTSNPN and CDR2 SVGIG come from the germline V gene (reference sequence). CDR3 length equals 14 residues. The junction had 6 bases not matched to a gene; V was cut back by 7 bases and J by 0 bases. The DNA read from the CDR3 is TGTGCCTCATGCCCTAGCGGCTCCTACAATGAG. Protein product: CASCPSGSYNE. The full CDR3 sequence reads CASCPSGSYNEQFF. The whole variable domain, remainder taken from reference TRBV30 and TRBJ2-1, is SQTIHQWPATLVQPVGSPLSLECTVEGTSNPNLYWYRQAAGRGLQLLFYSVGIGQISSEVPQNLSASRPQDRQFILSSKKLLLSDSGFYLCASCPSGSYNEQFFGPGTRLTVL.

Incomplete CDR3 DNA: TGTGCCAGCAGTTTAGGGGCAGGG. It translates to CASSLGAG. In full, the CDR3 is CASSLGAGAFF. The chain carries TRBV28 and TRBJ1-1; maybe TRBD1 (5 bases). The read finishes 3 residues shy of the CDR3 end, and the germline J gene is used to complete it. This CDR3 is 11 amino acids long. Germline CDR1 MDHEN, CDR2 SYDVKM.

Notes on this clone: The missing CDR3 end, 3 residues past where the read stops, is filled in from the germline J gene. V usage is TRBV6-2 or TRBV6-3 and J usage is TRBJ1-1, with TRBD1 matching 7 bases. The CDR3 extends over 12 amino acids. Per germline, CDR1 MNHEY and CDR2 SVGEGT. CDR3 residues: CASKGTAYAAFF. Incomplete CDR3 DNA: TGTGCCAGCAAGGGGACAGCTTACGCG.

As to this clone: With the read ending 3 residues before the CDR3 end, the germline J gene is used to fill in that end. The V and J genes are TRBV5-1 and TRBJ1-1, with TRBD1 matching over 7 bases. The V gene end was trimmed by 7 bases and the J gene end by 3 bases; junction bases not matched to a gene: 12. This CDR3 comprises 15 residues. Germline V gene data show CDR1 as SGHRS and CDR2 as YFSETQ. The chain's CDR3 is CASQGGFGHDTEAFF. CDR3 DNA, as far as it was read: TGCGCCAGCCAGGGGGGATTTGGGCACGACACTGAA.

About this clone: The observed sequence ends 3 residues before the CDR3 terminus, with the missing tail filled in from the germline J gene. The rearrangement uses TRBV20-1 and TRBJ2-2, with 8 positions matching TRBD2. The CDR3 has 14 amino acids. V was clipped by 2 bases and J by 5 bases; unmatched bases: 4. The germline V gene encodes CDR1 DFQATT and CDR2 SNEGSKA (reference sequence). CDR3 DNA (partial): TGCAGTGCTAGAAGGCGGGGGGCGACCGGGGAG. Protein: CSARRRGATGE. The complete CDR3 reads CSARRRGATGELFF.

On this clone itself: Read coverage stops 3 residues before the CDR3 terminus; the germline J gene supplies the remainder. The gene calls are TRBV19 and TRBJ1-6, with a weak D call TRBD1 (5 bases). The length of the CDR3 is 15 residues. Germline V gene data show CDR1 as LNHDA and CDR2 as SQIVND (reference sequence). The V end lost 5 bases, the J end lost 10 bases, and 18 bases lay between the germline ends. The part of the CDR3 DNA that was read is TGTGCCAGTAGTGCGGGACTTCCGACGAAGTCACCC. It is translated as CASSAGLPTKSP. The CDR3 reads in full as CASSAGLPTKSPLHF.

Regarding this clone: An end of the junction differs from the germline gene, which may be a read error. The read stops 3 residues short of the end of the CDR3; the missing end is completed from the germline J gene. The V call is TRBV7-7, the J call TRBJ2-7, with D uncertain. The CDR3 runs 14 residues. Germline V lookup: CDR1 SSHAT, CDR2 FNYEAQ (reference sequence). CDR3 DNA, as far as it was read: TGTGCTAGCAGCAAAGGGCCGCAGGACTACGAG. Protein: CASSKGPQDYE. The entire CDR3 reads CASSKGPQDYEQYF.

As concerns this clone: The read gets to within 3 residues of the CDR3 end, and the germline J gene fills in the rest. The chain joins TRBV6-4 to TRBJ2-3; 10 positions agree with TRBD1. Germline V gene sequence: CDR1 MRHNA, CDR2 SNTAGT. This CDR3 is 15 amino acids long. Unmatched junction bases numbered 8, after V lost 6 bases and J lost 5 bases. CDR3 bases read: TGTGCCAGCAGCAAGACAGGGGGCGCGGGAGATACG. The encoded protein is CASSKTGGAGDT. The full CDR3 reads CASSKTGGAGDTQYF.

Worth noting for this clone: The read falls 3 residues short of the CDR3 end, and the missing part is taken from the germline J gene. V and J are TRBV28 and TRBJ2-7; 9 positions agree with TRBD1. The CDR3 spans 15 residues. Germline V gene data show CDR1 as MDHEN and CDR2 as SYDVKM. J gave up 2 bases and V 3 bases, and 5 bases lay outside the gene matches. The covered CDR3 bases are TGTGCCAGCAGTTTGTGGGGACAGGGAACCTACGAG. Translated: CASSLWGQGTYE. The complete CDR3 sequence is CASSLWGQGTYEQYF.

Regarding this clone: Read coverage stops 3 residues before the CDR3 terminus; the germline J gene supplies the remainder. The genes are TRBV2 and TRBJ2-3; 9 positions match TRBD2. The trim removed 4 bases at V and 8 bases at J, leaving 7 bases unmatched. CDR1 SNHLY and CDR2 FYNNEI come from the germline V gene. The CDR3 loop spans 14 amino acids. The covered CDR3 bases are TGTGCCAGCAGTGCCCGCGGGGGGGCAGGTACG. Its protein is CASSARGGAGT. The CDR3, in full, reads CASSARGGAGTQYF.

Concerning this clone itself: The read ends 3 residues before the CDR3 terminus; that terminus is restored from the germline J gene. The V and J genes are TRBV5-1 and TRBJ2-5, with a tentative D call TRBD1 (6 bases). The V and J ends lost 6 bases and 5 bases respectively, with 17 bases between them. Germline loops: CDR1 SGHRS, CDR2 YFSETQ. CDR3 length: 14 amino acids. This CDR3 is CASTLDRTRETQYF. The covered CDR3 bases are TGCGCCAGCACCTTAGACAGGACCAGGGAGACC.

The part of the CDR3 DNA that was read is TGTGCCAGCACCCCAGGACGGACAGGGAGACAAGAGACC. Its translation: CASTPGRTGRQET. The complete CDR3 protein is CASTPGRTGRQETQYF. This sequence joins TRBV5-4 and TRBJ2-5; the match to TRBD1 covers 8 bases. The read is 3 residues too short to cover the CDR3 end, so that end is filled in from the germline J gene. This CDR3 is 16 amino acids long. J lost 2 bases, V lost 6 bases, and 12 bases had no gene match. Germline lookup yields CDR1 SGHNT and CDR2 YYREEE (reference sequence).

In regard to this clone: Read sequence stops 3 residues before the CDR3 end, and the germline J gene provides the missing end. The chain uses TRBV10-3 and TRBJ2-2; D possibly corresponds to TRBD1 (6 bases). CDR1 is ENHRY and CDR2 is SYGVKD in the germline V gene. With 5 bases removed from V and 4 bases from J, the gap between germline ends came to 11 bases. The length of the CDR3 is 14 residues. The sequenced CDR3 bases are TGTGCCATCAGTCAGACAGGCGCCACCGGGGAG. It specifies CAISQTGATGE. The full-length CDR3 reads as CAISQTGATGELFF.

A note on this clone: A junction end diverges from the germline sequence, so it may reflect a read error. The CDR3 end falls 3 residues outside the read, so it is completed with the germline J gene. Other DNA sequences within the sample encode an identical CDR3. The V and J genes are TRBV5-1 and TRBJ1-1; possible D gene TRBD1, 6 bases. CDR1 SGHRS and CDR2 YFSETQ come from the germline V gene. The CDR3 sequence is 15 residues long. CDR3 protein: CASSSGQPLNTEAFF. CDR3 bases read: TGCGCCAGCAGCTCCGGACAGCCTTTGAACACTGAG.

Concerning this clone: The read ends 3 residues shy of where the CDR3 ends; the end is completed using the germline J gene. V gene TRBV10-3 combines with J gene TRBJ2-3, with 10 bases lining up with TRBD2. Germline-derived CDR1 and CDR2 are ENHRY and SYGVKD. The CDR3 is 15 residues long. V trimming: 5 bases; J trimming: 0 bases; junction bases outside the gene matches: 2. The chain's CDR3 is CAISPTSGSTDTQYF. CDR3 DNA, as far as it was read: TGTGCCATCAGTCCGACTAGCGGGAGCACAGATACG.